This T cell receptor beta chain appears in the sequencing data of a study of T-cell reconstitution after alpha-beta-depleted transplantation in children (dated by TCRdb to the mid-2010s). Broadly, across the study: The study quantitatively tracked T-cell immune reconstitution after TCRalphabeta/CD19-depleted allogeneic hematopoietic cell transplantation in children using TCR repertoire profiling.

This clonotype was observed at least ten times. The antigen it recognizes is unknown. No base quality values were provided; no much bigger clone lies one nucleotide off. Library preparation used PCR. Sequencing relied on an Illumina HiSeq 2500. TCR library preparation used molecular barcoding, with unique molecular identifiers applied to normalize quantification of the TCRbeta repertoire. The raw public reads went through TCRdb reprocessing: fastp at Q25, MiXCR clone calling, in-frame beta chains kept. Rows are combined by CDR3 protein, so each entry shows the most common genes and DNA. This sample gives some 250,000 distinct CDR3 sequences in total; around 12% of them show up just once. Of the sample, roughly 2.6% falls within the top ten clones. For this chain, trimming is 6 bases at the V end and 4 bases at the J end, and the number of junction bases without a gene match is 7. CDR1 and CDR2, per the germline V gene, are MGHDK and SYGVNS. Including the terminal cysteine and phenylalanine, the CDR3 comprises 14 residues. Left in the record is the CDR3 DNA by itself, 42 bases read in frame from the first base.

The source material was PBMCs from the stem cell graft donor, sampled from the stem cell graft. In this chain, TRBV25-1 is recombined with TRBJ1-2; TRBD1 matches 8 bases in the middle. This TCR was sampled from a human donor who donated a stem cell graft to a child with acute lymphoblastic leukemia. The CDR3 reads CASSPGQDPYGYTF. The DNA sequence is TGTGCCAGCAGCCCGGGACAGGATCCCTATGGCTACACCTTC.